Shown below are 2 T cell receptor beta chains from a single sample sequenced in a study of blood T cell repertoires in COVID-19. Only in-frame clones appear in the TCRdb table, and some are missing; sequencing was by immunoSEQ multiplex PCR. The profile covers approximately 190,000 clones, with roughly 81% appearing a single time and 4.5% to 6% taken by the ten largest. The source material was peripheral blood. The receptors stem from a woman in her seventies with active or convalescent COVID-19.

The V and J genes are TRBV5-5 and TRBJ2-5; a possible D gene is TRBD1 (6 bases). The germline CDR1 and CDR2 sequences are SGHKS and YYEKEE (reference sequence). The CDR3 is 13 residues long. The V end was cut by 0 bases, the J end by 4 bases, with 7 bases between. The CDR3 is CASSLGRGETQYF. The CDR3, as DNA: TGTGCCAGCAGCTTGGGCAGGGGAGAGACCCAGTACTTC.

The chain carries TRBV4-2 and TRBJ1-4; 7 positions match TRBD1. The ends lost 4 bases at V and 2 bases at J; junction bases unmatched: 7. This CDR3 is built from 16 residues. Germline assignment: CDR1 LGHNA and CDR2 YNFKEQ. The CDR3 sequence: CASSPAKGGTNEKLFF. The CDR3 DNA reads as TGTGCCAGCAGCCCCGCCAAAGGGGGCACTAATGAAAAACTGTTTTTT.